This T cell receptor (beta chain) is from a study of T cell responses to AZD1222 COVID-19 vaccine. Study-level information: Second doses that came at about 4 or about 12 weeks were put together. The study's findings and limits: Seropositive at baseline were only six AZD1222 recipients. Donors were chiefly white British, with a greater number of females, and clonal diversity was perhaps underestimated.

With regard to this clone: Its cognate antigen is unknown.

Only in-frame clones appear in the TCRdb table, and some are missing; sequencing was by immunoSEQ multiplex PCR. Of about 110,000 clones listed, 85% to 90% were seen once; the top ten hold less than 3.5%. The material sequenced was peripheral blood, taken on day 0 of AZD1222 vaccination. The sequence was collected from an adult in good health.

CDR3 region: CASSVLGGQPQHF. The CDR3 region has the DNA TGTGCCAGCAGTGTCCTGGGAGGTCAGCCCCAGCATTTT. The chain links TRBV6-4 to TRBJ1-5; D uncertain. The CDR3 covers 13 residues. From germline, CDR1 is MRHNA and CDR2 SNTAGT. Trimming cost V 4 bases and J 6 bases, with 10 bases left between them.